This T cell receptor (beta chain) derives from a study of CD8 T cells in Susac syndrome. After extraction with the RNeasy kit, about 0.45 to 1 ug of the RNA was reverse transcribed using random hexamers. TCRdb used MiXCR to reprocess the immunoSEQ multiplex PCR reads, holding one entry per CDR3 protein. The table includes around 280,000 distinct CDR3 sequences, about 85% detected once. The length of the CDR3 is 18 residues. Trimming removed 7 bases from V and 3 bases from J; junction bases left unmatched: 18. The germline gives CDR1 LNHDA, CDR2 SQIVND (reference sequence). The sequenced sample consisted of CD8+ T cells from PBMCs. This chain joins TRBV19 and TRBJ2-7; TRBD1 aligns across 10 bases. The receptor's source is a human donor with multiple sclerosis. CDR3 in amino acids: CASILQGQGRRACYEQYF. The CDR3 DNA is TGTGCCAGTATCTTACAGGGACAGGGGAGAAGAGCGTGCTACGAGCAGTACTTC.